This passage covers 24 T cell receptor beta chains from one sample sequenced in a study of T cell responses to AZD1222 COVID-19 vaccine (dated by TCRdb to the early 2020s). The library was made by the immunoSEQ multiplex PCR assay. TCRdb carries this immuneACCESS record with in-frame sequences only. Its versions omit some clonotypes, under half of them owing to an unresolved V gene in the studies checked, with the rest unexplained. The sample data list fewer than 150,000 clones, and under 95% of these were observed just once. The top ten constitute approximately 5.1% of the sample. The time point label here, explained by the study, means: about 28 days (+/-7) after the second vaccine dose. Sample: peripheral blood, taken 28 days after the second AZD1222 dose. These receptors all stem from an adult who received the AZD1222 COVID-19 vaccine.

CDR3 sequence: CASSQGDRTYEQYF. The CDR3 DNA sequence: TGCGCCAGCAGCCAAGGAGACAGAACTTACGAGCAGTACTTC. The chain links TRBV4-1 to TRBJ2-7, with D maybe TRBD1 (5 bases). V shed 1 base and J shed 4 bases, with 11 bases lying between them. CDR3 size: 14 residues. Per the germline V gene, CDR1 is MGHRA and CDR2 is YSYEKL.

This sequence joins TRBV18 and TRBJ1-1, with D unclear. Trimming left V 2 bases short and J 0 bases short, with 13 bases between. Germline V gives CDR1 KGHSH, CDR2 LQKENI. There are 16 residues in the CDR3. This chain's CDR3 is CASSPSEFTMNTEAFF. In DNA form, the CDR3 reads TGTGCCAGCTCACCATCCGAGTTTACGATGAACACTGAAGCTTTCTTT.

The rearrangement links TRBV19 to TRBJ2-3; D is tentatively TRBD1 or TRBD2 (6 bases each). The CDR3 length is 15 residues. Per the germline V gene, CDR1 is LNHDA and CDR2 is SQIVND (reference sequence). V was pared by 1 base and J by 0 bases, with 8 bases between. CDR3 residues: CASSIAGASTDTQYF. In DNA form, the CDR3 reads TGTGCCAGTAGTATAGCGGGGGCTAGCACAGATACGCAGTATTTT.

The CDR3 DNA is TGTGCCAGCAGGTCAGGGGCCTACAATGAGCAGTTCTTC. This sequence encodes CASRSGAYNEQFF. V and J are TRBV14 and TRBJ2-1, with D tentatively TRBD1 (6 bases). Germline V CDR1 and CDR2: SGHDN, FVKESK. This CDR3 has 13 residues. Trimming removed 6 bases from V and 2 bases from J, with 8 bases in between.

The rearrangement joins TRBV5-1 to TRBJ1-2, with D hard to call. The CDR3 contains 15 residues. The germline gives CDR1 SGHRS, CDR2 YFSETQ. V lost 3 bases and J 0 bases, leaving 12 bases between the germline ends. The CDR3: CASSSDGVSNYGYTF. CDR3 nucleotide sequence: TGCGCCAGCAGCTCCGACGGAGTATCTAACTATGGCTACACCTTC.

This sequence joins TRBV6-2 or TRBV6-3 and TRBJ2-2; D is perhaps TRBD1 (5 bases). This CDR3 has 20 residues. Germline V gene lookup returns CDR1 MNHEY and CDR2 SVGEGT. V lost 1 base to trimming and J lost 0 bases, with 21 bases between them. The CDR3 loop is CASSYFLLGPSFSNTGELFF. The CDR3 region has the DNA TGTGCCAGCAGTTACTTTCTTCTGGGGCCCTCGTTCTCGAACACCGGGGAGCTGTTTTTT.

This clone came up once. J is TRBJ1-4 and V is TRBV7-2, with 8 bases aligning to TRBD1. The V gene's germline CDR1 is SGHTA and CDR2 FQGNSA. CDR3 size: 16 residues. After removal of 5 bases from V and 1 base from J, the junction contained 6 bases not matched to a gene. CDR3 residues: CASSPGQGLTNEKLFF. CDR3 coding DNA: TGTGCCAGCAGCCCCGGACAGGGACTAACTAATGAAAAACTGTTTTTT.

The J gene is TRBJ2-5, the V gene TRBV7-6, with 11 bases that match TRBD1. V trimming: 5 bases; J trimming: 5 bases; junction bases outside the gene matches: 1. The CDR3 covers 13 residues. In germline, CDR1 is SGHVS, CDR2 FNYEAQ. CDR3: CASSRDRGETQYF. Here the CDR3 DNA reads TGTGCCAGCAGCCGGGACAGGGGGGAGACCCAGTACTTC.

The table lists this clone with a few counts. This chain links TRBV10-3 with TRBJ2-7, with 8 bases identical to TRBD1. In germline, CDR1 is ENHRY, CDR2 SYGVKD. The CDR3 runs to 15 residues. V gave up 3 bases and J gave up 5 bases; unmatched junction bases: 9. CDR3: CAISESPGGRDEQYF. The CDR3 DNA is TGTGCCATCAGTGAATCGCCAGGGGGCCGGGACGAGCAGTACTTC.

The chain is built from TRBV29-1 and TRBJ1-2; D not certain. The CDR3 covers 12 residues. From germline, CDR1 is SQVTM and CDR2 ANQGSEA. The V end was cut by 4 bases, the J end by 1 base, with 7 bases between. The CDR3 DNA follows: TGCAGCGTTGTTGTGGGTAACTATGGCTACACCTTC. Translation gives CSVVVGNYGYTF.

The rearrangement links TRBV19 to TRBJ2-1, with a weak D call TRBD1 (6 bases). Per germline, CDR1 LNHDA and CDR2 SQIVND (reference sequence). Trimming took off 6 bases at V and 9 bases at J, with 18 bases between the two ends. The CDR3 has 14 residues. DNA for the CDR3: TGTGCCAGTAGCCCTATACAGGGTCGGGGTGAGCAGTTCTTC. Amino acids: CASSPIQGRGEQFF.

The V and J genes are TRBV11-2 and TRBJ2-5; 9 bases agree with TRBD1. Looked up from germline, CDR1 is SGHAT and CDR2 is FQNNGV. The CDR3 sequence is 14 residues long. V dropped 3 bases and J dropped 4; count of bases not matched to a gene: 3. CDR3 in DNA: TGTGCCAGCAGCTTTGGGACAGGGTTAGAGACCCAGTACTTC. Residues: CASSFGTGLETQYF.

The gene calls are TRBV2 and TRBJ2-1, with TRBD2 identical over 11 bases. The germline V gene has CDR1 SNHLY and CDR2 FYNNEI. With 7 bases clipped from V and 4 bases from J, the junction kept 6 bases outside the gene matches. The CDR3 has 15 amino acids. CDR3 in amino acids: CASTLAGEGYNEQFF. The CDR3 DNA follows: TGTGCCAGCACACTAGCGGGAGAGGGGTACAATGAGCAGTTCTTC.

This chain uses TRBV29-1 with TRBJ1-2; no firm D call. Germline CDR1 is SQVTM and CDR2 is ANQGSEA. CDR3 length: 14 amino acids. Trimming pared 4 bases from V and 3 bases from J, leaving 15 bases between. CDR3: CSVVVPGMDYGYTF. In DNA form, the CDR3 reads TGCAGCGTTGTGGTTCCGGGAATGGACTATGGCTACACCTTC.

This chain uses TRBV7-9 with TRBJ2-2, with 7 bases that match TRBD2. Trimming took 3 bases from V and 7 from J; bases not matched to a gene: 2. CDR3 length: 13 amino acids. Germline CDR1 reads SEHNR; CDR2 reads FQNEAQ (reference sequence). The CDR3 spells CASSFGLGGELFF. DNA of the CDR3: TGTGCCAGCAGCTTCGGACTAGGCGGGGAGCTGTTTTTT.

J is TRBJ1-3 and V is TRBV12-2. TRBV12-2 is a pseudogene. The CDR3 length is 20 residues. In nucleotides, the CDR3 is TGTGCAAGTCGGCCCGACCCGGGTCCTTTGAGTGGTAATCGTGGAAACACCATATATTTT. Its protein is CASRPDPGPLSGNRGNTIYF.

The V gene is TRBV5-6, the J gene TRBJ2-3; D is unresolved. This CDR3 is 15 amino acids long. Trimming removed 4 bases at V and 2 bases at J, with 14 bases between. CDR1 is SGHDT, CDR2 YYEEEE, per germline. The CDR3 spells CASSRNLRTTDTQYF. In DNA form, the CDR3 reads TGTGCCAGCAGCCGAAATCTCCGGACCACAGATACGCAGTATTTT.

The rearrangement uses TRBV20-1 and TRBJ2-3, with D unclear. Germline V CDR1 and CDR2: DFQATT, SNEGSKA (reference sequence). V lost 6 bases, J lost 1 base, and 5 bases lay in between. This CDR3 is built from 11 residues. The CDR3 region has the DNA TGCAGTGCCCACCGCACAGATACGCAGTATTTT. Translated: CSAHRTDTQYF.

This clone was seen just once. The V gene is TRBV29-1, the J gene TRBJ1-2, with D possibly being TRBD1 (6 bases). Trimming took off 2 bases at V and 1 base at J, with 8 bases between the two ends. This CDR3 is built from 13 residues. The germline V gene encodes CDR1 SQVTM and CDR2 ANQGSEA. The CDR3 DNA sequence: TGCAGCGTTGAAACAGGGTTTAACTATGGCTACACCTTC. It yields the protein CSVETGFNYGYTF.

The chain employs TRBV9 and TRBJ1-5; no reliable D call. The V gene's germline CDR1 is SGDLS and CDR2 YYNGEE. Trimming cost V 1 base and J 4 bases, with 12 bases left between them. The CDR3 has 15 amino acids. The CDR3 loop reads CASSVLAEPNQPQHF. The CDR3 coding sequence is TGTGCCAGCAGCGTATTAGCGGAGCCGAATCAGCCCCAGCATTTT.

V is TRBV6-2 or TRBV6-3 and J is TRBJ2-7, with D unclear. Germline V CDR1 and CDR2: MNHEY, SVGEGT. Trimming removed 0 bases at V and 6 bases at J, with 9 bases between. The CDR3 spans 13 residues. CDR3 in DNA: TGTGCCAGCAGTTACTCTCGAGAGTTCGAGCAGTACTTC. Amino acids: CASSYSREFEQYF.

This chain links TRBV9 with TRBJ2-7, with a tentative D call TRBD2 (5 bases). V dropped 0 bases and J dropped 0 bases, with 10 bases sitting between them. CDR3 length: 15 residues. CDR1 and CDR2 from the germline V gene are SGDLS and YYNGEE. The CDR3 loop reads CASSVAGGHSYEQYF. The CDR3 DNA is TGTGCCAGCAGCGTAGCAGGCGGGCACTCCTACGAGCAGTACTTC.

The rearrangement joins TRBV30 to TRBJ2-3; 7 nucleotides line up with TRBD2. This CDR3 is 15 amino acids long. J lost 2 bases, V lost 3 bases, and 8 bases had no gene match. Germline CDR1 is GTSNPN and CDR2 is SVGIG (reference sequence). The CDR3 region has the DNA TGTGCCTGGAGGAAAACGGGACTAACCACAGATACGCAGTATTTT. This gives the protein CAWRKTGLTTDTQYF.

As DNA, the CDR3 is TGTGCCAGCAGTTTAGGACCGCCGCTCAATGAAAAACTGTTTTTT. Translation gives CASSLGPPLNEKLFF. The chain uses TRBV27 and TRBJ1-4; no reliable D call. With 2 bases removed from V and 5 bases from J, the gap between germline ends came to 12 bases. Germline assignment: CDR1 MNHEY and CDR2 SMNVEV (reference sequence). The CDR3 is made up of 15 amino acids.